What follows are 21 T cell receptor beta chains derived from one specimen sequenced in a study of OX40 agonist ivuxolimab in advanced cancers. Assay: immunoSEQ multiplex PCR; the TCRdb copy retains only in-frame clones and omits some. The table includes 50,000 to 75,000 clones, more than 85% detected once. This sample comprised CD4+ or CD8+ T cells sorted from blood, obtained in a trial of the OX40 agonist ivuxolimab. The receptors were gathered from an adult with an advanced solid tumor such as melanoma, head and neck, liver or kidney cancer.

The V call is TRBV10-1, the J call TRBJ2-7, with D possibly TRBD1 on 7 matching bases. V was clipped by 3 bases and J by 2 bases, with 14 bases between them. The CDR3 spans 15 residues. Germline CDR1 and CDR2: WNHNN and SYGVQD (reference sequence). The CDR3 coding sequence is TGCGCCAGCAGTGACCGCGGGACAGACCCCTACGAGCAGTACTTC. The encoded protein is CASSDRGTDPYEQYF.

The chain carries TRBV19 and TRBJ2-7, with 10 bases lining up with TRBD1. There are 15 residues in the CDR3. CDR1 LNHDA and CDR2 SQIVND come from the germline V gene (reference sequence). Losses at the gene ends were 2 bases for V and 6 bases for J; bases not matched to a gene: 7. The CDR3 region has the DNA TGTGCCAGTAGTATAAAGGGACAGGGGAAGGGCGAGCAGTACTTC. The encoded protein is CASSIKGQGKGEQYF.

The chain uses TRBV7-6 and TRBJ2-7, with D tentatively TRBD1 (5 bases). From germline, CDR1 is SGHVS and CDR2 FNYEAQ. The CDR3 runs 14 residues. V was cut by 5 bases and J by 6 bases, with 17 bases left in between. In nucleotides, the CDR3 is TGTGCCAGCAGCACCAGCCCTCGCCAGGGCGAGCAGTACTTC. Residues: CASSTSPRQGEQYF.

The chain combines TRBV11-3 with TRBJ2-5; D is unresolved. The CDR3 extends over 14 amino acids. Germline CDR1 and CDR2: SGHNT and YENEEA. With 4 bases removed from V and 5 bases from J, the gap between germline ends came to 14 bases. CDR3 DNA: TGTGCCAGCAGCTCCGCCTTGGGTTTGGAGACCCAGTACTTC. This translates into CASSSALGLETQYF.

The rearrangement uses TRBV10-3 and TRBJ2-7; unclear D gene. The CDR3 consists of 12 residues. Germline CDR1 and CDR2: ENHRY and SYGVKD. Trimming removed 2 bases from V and 3 bases from J, with 5 bases in between. CDR3 protein: CAISEGVYEQYF. In nucleotides, the CDR3 is TGTGCCATCAGTGAGGGTGTCTACGAGCAGTACTTC.

The gene calls are TRBV9 and TRBJ2-3; D is undetermined. The V gene lost 4 bases and the J gene lost 1 base, with 10 bases spanning the gap. The CDR3 runs to 14 residues. Germline V gene data show CDR1 as SGDLS and CDR2 as YYNGEE. CDR3 DNA: TGTGCCAGCAGCACCCGGCCACGCACAGATACGCAGTATTTT. Its protein product is CASSTRPRTDTQYF.

The rearrangement uses TRBV2 and TRBJ2-4; D is uncertain. CDR3 length equals 13 residues. In germline, CDR1 is SNHLY, CDR2 FYNNEI. V was shortened by 4 bases and J by 2 bases, with 6 bases between the two germline ends. The CDR3 loop is CASSAETKNIQYF. CDR3 nucleotide sequence: TGTGCCAGCAGTGCAGAGACCAAAAACATTCAGTACTTC.

J is TRBJ2-4 and V is TRBV7-9; D call uncertain. The CDR3 is 15 amino acids. Germline V gene sequence: CDR1 SEHNR, CDR2 FQNEAQ (reference sequence). Trimming removed 1 base from V and 0 bases from J, with 7 bases in between. The CDR3 reads CASSLGAGAKNIQYF. The CDR3 coding sequence is TGTGCCAGCAGCTTAGGGGCCGGAGCCAAAAACATTCAGTACTTC.

The chain employs TRBV10-2 and TRBJ1-1; 8 nucleotides agree with TRBD1. Losses at the gene ends were 9 bases for V and 0 bases for J; bases not matched to a gene: 6. The CDR3 is 14 amino acids. Germline CDR1 and CDR2: WSHSY and SAAADI. CDR3 loop: CASRQGRLNTEAFF. The DNA for the CDR3 is TGCGCCAGTCGACAGGGGAGGTTGAACACTGAAGCTTTCTTT.

The DNA for the CDR3 is TGTGCCAGTAGTCAGGCGGGACCAGGCACAGATACGCAGTATTTT. This sequence encodes CASSQAGPGTDTQYF. This chain joins TRBV19 and TRBJ2-3; D perhaps matches TRBD2 (6 bases). Germline V gives CDR1 LNHDA, CDR2 SQIVND (reference sequence). The CDR3 length is 15 residues. V was shortened by 5 bases and J by 1 base, with 13 bases between the two germline ends.

The chain has TRBV6-6 and TRBJ1-2; D is perhaps TRBD1 (5 bases). Germline V gene lookup returns CDR1 MNHNY and CDR2 SVGAGI (reference sequence). This CDR3 spans 15 amino acids. The V and J ends lost 2 bases and 2 bases respectively, with 12 bases between them. The CDR3 DNA reads TGTGCCAGCAGTTACCACGGGCGGGGCAACTATGGCTACACCTTC. Its translation is CASSYHGRGNYGYTF.

The CDR3 loop reads CASSLSRGRVQTYEQYF. CDR3 nucleotide sequence: TGTGCCAGCAGCTTATCGCGCGGGAGGGTTCAAACCTACGAGCAGTACTTC. The chain is built from TRBV11-3 and TRBJ2-7; 9 nucleotides line up with TRBD2. V trimming: 2 bases; J trimming: 2 bases; junction bases outside the gene matches: 10. The CDR3 loop spans 17 amino acids. Per germline, CDR1 SGHNT and CDR2 YENEEA.

The CDR3 DNA follows: TGTGCCAGCTCACCAGCGGGGGGACAAGAGACCCAGTACTTC. Translation: CASSPAGGQETQYF. J is TRBJ2-5 and V is TRBV18; 8 bases align to TRBD2. The germline V gene has CDR1 KGHSH and CDR2 LQKENI. The junction had 1 base not matched to a gene; V was cut back by 2 bases and J by 2 bases. The CDR3 runs 14 residues.

V usage is TRBV7-9 and J usage is TRBJ2-2; TRBD1 might be the D (6 bases). V gave up 4 bases and J gave up 4 bases, with 7 bases separating them. This CDR3 spans 13 amino acids. Per germline, CDR1 SEHNR and CDR2 FQNEAQ (reference sequence). CDR3: CASSSRGTGELFF. The CDR3 region has the DNA TGTGCCAGCAGCTCCAGGGGCACCGGGGAGCTGTTTTTT.

The chain uses TRBV5-1 and TRBJ2-7; TRBD1 might be the D (5 bases). Between the trimmed V and J ends, which lost 1 base and 5 bases, there was a span of 19 bases. The CDR3 has 16 amino acids. Germline V gene sequence: CDR1 SGHRS, CDR2 YFSETQ. The CDR3 protein is CASSLTPTVSVDEQYF. CDR3 bases: TGCGCCAGCAGCTTGACCCCGACAGTATCGGTTGACGAGCAGTACTTC.

The chain links TRBV10-3 to TRBJ2-1; maybe TRBD2 (6 bases). Trimming left V 6 bases short and J 6 bases short, with 15 bases between. The germline CDR1 and CDR2 sequences are ENHRY and SYGVKD. This CDR3 spans 14 amino acids. Written as DNA, the CDR3 is TGTGCCATCAGGGGTGGGGACGGGAGCAATGAGCAGTTCTTC. This gives the protein CAIRGGDGSNEQFF.

This rearrangement joins TRBV11-2 to TRBJ1-1, with TRBD1 as a possible D gene (6 bases). Germline values: CDR1 SGHAT, CDR2 FQNNGV. V was clipped by 1 base and J by 3 bases, with 9 bases between them. The CDR3 has 14 amino acids. The CDR3 DNA reads as TGTGCCAGCAGCTTAGTAGGGGGGGACACTGAAGCTTTCTTT. Its protein is CASSLVGGDTEAFF.

This clone was counted once. V gene TRBV11-3 combines with J gene TRBJ2-5; 15 bases map to TRBD2. V shed 4 bases and J 4 bases; nucleotides not matched to a gene: 7. The CDR3 totals 17 residues. Per germline, CDR1 SGHNT and CDR2 YENEEA. The CDR3 DNA follows: TGTGCCAGCAGCTCGACCGGACTAGCGGGGGGGCCAGAGACCCAGTACTTC. This translates into CASSSTGLAGGPETQYF.

The V and J genes are TRBV11-2 and TRBJ2-3; a possible D gene is TRBD2 (6 bases). Germline lookup yields CDR1 SGHAT and CDR2 FQNNGV. Trimming took 6 bases from V and 6 from J, leaving 19 bases between them. There are 15 residues in the CDR3. The CDR3 nucleotides are TGTGCCAGCAGTCCCCACCGGGGTGGGGGGGATACGCAGTATTTT. Residues: CASSPHRGGGDTQYF.

The chain carries TRBV11-2 and TRBJ2-3; D is unclear. The germline CDR1 and CDR2 sequences are SGHAT and FQNNGV. CDR3 size: 13 residues. V was pared by 5 bases and J by 4 bases, with 10 bases between. For the CDR3, the DNA is TGTGCCAGCAGCCCCAATCTCGCAGATACGCAGTATTTT. Residues: CASSPNLADTQYF.

CDR3 coding DNA: TGTGCCAGCGGACAGGCGAACACCGGGGAGCTGTTTTTT. Encoded protein: CASGQANTGELFF. The genes are TRBV18 and TRBJ2-2, with 7 bases identical to TRBD1. The ends lost 8 bases at V and 0 bases at J; junction bases unmatched: 0. The CDR3 spans 13 residues. CDR1 and CDR2 (germline): KGHSH, LQKENI.